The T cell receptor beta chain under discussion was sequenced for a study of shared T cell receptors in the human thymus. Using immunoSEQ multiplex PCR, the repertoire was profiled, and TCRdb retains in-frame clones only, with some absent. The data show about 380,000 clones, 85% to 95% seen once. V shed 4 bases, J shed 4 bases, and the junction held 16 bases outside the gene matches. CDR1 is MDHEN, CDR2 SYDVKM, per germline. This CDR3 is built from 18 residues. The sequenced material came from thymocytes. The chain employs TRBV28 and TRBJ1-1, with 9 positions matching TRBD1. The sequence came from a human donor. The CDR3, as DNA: TGTGCCAGCAGTTGTCTACAGGGGGCAAAAGAGAGAGGCACTGAAGCTTTCTTT. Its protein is CASSCLQGAKERGTEAFF. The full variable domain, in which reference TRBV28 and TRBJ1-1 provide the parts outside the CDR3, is DVKVTQSSRYLVKRTGEKVFLECVQDMDHENMFWYRQDPGLGLRLIYFSYDVKMKEKGDIPEGYSVSREKKERFSLILESASTNQTSMYLCASSCLQGAKERGTEAFFGQGTRLTVV.